This T cell receptor (beta chain) comes out of a study of T cells after yellow fever vaccination. MiXCR, applied by TCRdb to the 5' RACE reads, yields one record per CDR3 protein. The repertoire has 60,000 to 85,000 distinct CDR3 sequences, around 7% of them found once; the top ten carry about 33%. This clonotype has ten or more counts. This CDR3 comprises 15 residues. V dropped 0 bases and J dropped 5 bases, with 13 bases sitting between them. Germline CDR1 is MNHEY and CDR2 is SVGAGI. The J gene is TRBJ1-2, the V gene TRBV6-5; D possibly corresponds to TRBD1 (5 bases). This clonotype originated in a man between 18 and 35 years old who received the YFV17D yellow fever vaccine. The source material was CD8+ T cells sorted from PBMCs, sampled more than 4 days after the first yellow fever vaccination. For the CDR3, the DNA is TGTGCCAGCAGTTACTCGAAAACAGGATCGTATGGCTACACCTTC. Translating gives CASSYSKTGSYGYTF.